This entry features one T cell receptor (beta chain) sequence. This sample stems from a study of glioma-infiltrating T cells after dendritic cell vaccination. Study-wide context: The vaccine used monocyte-derived dendritic cells pulsed overnight with autologous tumor lysate.

The CDR3 has 16 amino acids. V gave up 1 base and J gave up 0 bases, with 13 bases separating them. Per germline, CDR1 SGDLS and CDR2 YYNGEE. Assay: immunoSEQ multiplex PCR; the TCRdb copy retains only in-frame clones and omits some. Among around 72,000 clones, approximately 81% were seen once, and the ten largest hold 7.9%. The chain uses TRBV9 and TRBJ1-1; D is undetermined. The sample in question was blood, obtained before dendritic cell vaccination. The TCR sequence derives from a human donor with glioblastoma. The CDR3 loop is CASSVSVGAVNTEAFF. The CDR3 DNA sequence: TGTGCCAGCAGCGTATCAGTGGGAGCTGTGAACACTGAAGCTTTCTTT.